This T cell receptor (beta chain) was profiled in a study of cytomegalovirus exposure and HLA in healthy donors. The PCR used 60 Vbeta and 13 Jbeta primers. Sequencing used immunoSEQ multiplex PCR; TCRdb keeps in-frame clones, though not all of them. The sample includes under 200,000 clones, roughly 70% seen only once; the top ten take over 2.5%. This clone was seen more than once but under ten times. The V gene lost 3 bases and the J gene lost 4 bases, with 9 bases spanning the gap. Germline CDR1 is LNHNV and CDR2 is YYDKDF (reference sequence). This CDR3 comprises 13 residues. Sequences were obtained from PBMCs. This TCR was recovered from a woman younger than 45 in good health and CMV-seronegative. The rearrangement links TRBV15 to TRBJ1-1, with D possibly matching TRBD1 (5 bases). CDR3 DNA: TGTGCCACCAGCAGTCAGGGTATCACTGAAGCTTTCTTT. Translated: CATSSQGITEAFF.